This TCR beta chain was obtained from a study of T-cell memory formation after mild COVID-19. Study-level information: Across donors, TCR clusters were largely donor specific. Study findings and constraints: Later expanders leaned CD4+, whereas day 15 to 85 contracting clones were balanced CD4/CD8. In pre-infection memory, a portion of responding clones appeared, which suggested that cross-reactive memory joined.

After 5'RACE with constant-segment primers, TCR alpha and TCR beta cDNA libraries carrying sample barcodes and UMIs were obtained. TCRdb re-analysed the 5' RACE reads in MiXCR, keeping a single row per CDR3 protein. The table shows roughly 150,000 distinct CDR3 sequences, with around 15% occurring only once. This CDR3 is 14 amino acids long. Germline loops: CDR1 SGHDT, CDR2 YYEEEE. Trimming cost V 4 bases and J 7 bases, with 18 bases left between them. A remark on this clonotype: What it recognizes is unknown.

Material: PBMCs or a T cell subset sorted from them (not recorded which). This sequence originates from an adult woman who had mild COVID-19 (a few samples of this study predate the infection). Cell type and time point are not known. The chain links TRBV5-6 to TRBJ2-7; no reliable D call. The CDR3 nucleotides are TGTGCCAGCAGCCCAGTGGGTAGGGTCTGGGAGCAGTACTTC. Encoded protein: CASSPVGRVWEQYF.